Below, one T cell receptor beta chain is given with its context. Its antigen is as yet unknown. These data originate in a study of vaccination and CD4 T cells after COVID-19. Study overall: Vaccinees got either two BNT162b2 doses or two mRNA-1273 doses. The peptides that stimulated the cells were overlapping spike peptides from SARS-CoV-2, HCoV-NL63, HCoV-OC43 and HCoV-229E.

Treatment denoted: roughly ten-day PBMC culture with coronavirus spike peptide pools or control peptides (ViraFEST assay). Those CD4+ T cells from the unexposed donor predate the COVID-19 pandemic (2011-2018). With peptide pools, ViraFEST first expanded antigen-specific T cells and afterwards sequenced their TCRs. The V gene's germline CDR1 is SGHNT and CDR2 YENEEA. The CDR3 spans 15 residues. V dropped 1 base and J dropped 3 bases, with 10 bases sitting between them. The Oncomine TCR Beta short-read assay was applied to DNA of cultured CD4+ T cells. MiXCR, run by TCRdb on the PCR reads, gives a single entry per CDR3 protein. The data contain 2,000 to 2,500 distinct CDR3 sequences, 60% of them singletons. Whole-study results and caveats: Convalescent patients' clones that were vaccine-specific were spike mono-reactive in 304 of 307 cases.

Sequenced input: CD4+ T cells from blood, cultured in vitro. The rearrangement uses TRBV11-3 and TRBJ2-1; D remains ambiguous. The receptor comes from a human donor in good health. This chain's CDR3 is CASSLGLQIYNEQFF. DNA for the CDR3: TGTGCCAGCAGCTTAGGGCTCCAGATCTACAATGAGCAGTTCTTC.